This entry features one T cell receptor (beta chain) sequence. Its antigen remains unknown. Amplification used 60 Vbeta primers and 13 Jbeta primers. As originally analysed: Unique TCR beta chains numbered around 75 million in a later analysis, with roughly 10 million shared. Data came from immunoSEQ multiplex PCR; TCRdb stores just in-frame clones and leaves some out. The DNA gave D and trimming, while V, J and clone size come from that table. Here the sample table reports about 170,000 clones. The data stem from a study of cytomegalovirus exposure and HLA in healthy donors. Study-wide findings and caveats: Some TCR beta chains (around 160 of them) were listed as cytomegalovirus-associated.

This clonotype was sampled from a young woman in good health and CMV-seropositive. The sequencing sample was made of PBMCs.

CDR3: CAWSSGTSVYNEQFF. In nucleotides, the CDR3 is TGTGCCTGGAGTTCCGGGACTAGCGTTTACAATGAGCAGTTCTTC. V is TRBV30 and J is TRBJ2-1, with 10 bases identical to TRBD2. The germline gives CDR1 GTSNPN, CDR2 SVGIG (reference sequence). The CDR3 runs to 15 residues. The junction had 5 bases not matched to a gene; V was cut back by 2 bases and J by 4 bases.